Listed here are 32 T cell receptor beta chains from one sample, sequenced in a study of PD-1 blockade in classical Hodgkin lymphoma (dated by TCRdb to about 2020). Library method: the immunoSEQ multiplex PCR assay. Held by TCRdb, this immuneACCESS table contains in-frame sequences only and omits some clones. Under half of the omission traces to an unresolved V gene where checked; the cause of the rest is unknown. This sample lists approximately 110,000 clones; roughly 87% were detected once. The ten top clones hold around 17% of the sample. This sample's time point label indicates: cycle 4 day 1 (C4D1), after 5 to 7 weeks of nivolumab. All trial patients had relapsed after autologous stem cell transplantation, with cohorts A, B and C differing in prior brentuximab vedotin exposure. Sequenced material: peripheral blood mononuclear cells (PBMCs), taken before the fourth cycle of nivolumab. The source is a human donor with classical Hodgkin lymphoma.

V and J are TRBV5-1 and TRBJ2-1, with 11 bases matching TRBD1. This CDR3 has 16 residues. In germline, CDR1 is SGHRS, CDR2 YFSETQ. V dropped 0 bases and J dropped 7; count of bases not matched to a gene: 6. The CDR3 bases are TGCGCCAGCAGCTTGGCCACCGGGACAGGGGGGAATGAGCAGTTCTTC. Its translation is CASSLATGTGGNEQFF.

The chain carries TRBV6-1 and TRBJ1-2; D might be TRBD1 (5 bases). This CDR3 contains 15 residues. Germline-derived CDR1 and CDR2 are MNHNS and SASEGT. Trimming took 1 base from V and 2 from J, leaving 11 bases between them. For the CDR3, the DNA is TGTGCCAGCAGTGAAGAATTCTGGGGGAACTATGGCTACACCTTC. It translates to CASSEEFWGNYGYTF.

The chain employs TRBV10-3 and TRBJ2-7, with TRBD2 matching 7 bases. Trimming took 2 bases from V and 3 from J; bases not matched to a gene: 4. Germline V CDR1 and CDR2: ENHRY, SYGVKD. The CDR3 loop spans 14 amino acids. CDR3 DNA: TGTGCCATCAGTGAGACCCGGGACTACTACGAGCAGTACTTC. Protein sequence: CAISETRDYYEQYF.

The rearrangement joins TRBV6-5 to TRBJ2-7; 7 bases line up with TRBD2. The CDR3 runs to 15 residues. V shed 6 bases and J 2 bases; nucleotides not matched to a gene: 10. Germline V CDR1 and CDR2: MNHEY, SVGAGI. The CDR3 DNA reads TGTGCCAGCAGGGTCCGAGCGGGGCGGGCCTACGAGCAGTACTTC. It encodes CASRVRAGRAYEQYF.

The gene calls are TRBV10-3 and TRBJ2-1, with 9 bases fitting TRBD2. The V gene's germline CDR1 is ENHRY and CDR2 SYGVKD. V lost 0 bases to trimming and J lost 7 bases; unmatched junction nucleotides: 22. CDR3 length: 21 amino acids. The CDR3 sequence is CAISESDRLAGTSLRGNEQFF. CDR3 coding DNA: TGTGCCATCAGTGAGTCTGATAGGCTAGCGGGGACATCCCTACGTGGTAATGAGCAGTTCTTC.

This clone showed up just once. V usage is TRBV11-2 and J usage is TRBJ1-1; 8 bases match TRBD1. From germline, CDR1 is SGHAT and CDR2 FQNNGV. The CDR3 contains 13 residues. J gave up 5 bases and V 6 bases, and 5 bases lay outside the gene matches. CDR3 region: CASSLDRGTEAFF. CDR3 in DNA: TGTGCCAGCAGTCTAGACAGGGGAACTGAAGCTTTCTTT. The variable domain in full, with the rest retrieved from reference TRBV11-2 and TRBJ1-1, is EAGVAQSPRYKIIEKRQSVAFWCNPISGHATLYWYQQILGQGPKLLIQFQNNGVVDDSQLPKDRFSAERLKGVDSTLKIQPAKLEDSAVYLCASSLDRGTEAFFGQGTRLTVV.

This clone has just one count. The genes are TRBV6-6 and TRBJ1-2; TRBD1 matches 7 bases. Losses at the gene ends were 4 bases for V and 4 bases for J; bases not matched to a gene: 9. The germline gives CDR1 MNHNY, CDR2 SVGAGI (reference sequence). CDR3 length equals 15 residues. This CDR3 reads CASSSRQGRFYGYTF. The CDR3 DNA follows: TGTGCCAGCAGTTCCCGACAGGGCCGTTTCTATGGCTACACCTTC.

This clone was counted once. The chain recombines TRBV6-4 with TRBJ2-3; D ambiguous. The CDR3 consists of 11 residues. V shed 6 bases and J shed 3 bases, with 4 bases lying between them. Germline V gives CDR1 MRHNA, CDR2 SNTAGT. CDR3 loop: CASRGTDTQYF. CDR3 sequence (DNA): TGTGCCAGCAGGGGAACAGATACGCAGTATTTT.

The rearrangement uses TRBV4-3 and TRBJ1-1, with D perhaps TRBD1 (5 bases). The V and J ends lost 4 bases and 4 bases respectively, with 13 bases between them. CDR1 and CDR2 (germline): LGHNA, YSLEER. CDR3 length: 14 amino acids. The CDR3 nucleotides are TGCGCCAGCAGCCTAACTCAGGGATTCACTGAAGCTTTCTTT. Translated, it gives CASSLTQGFTEAFF.

The chain links TRBV5-1 to TRBJ1-4, with a possible D match to TRBD1 (6 bases). Per germline, CDR1 SGHRS and CDR2 YFSETQ. Trimming shortened V by 0 bases and J by 10 bases, and 16 bases separated the two germline ends. The CDR3 is made up of 15 amino acids. The CDR3, as DNA: TGCGCCAGCAGCTTGGTTGGGGGCGCGTTGAGAAAACTGTTTTTT. Protein product: CASSLVGGALRKLFF.

This sequence joins TRBV2 and TRBJ1-2; no clear D gene. The CDR3 spans 13 residues. Trimming removed 0 bases at V and 3 bases at J, with 5 bases between. Germline V CDR1 and CDR2: SNHLY, FYNNEI. In DNA form, the CDR3 reads TGTGCCAGCAGTGAAGCTATGGACTATGGCTACACCTTC. Its translation is CASSEAMDYGYTF. The variable domain in full, completed from reference TRBV2 and TRBJ1-2, reads EPEVTQTPSHQVTQMGQEVILRCVPISNHLYFYWYRQILGQKVEFLVSFYNNEISEKSEIFDDQFSVERPDGSNFTLKIRSTKLEDSAMYFCASSEAMDYGYTFGSGTRLTVV.

J is TRBJ2-2 and V is TRBV18; no reliable D call. Trimming shortened V by 1 base and J by 5 bases, and 2 bases separated the two germline ends. Germline loops: CDR1 KGHSH, CDR2 LQKENI. The CDR3 loop spans 12 amino acids. The DNA for the CDR3 is TGTGCCAGCTCACCACTAACCGGGGAGCTGTTTTTT. The encoded protein is CASSPLTGELFF.

V gene TRBV7-2 combines with J gene TRBJ1-1, with a weak D call TRBD1 (6 bases). The length of the CDR3 is 13 residues. Germline CDR1 SGHTA, CDR2 FQGNSA. Trimming cost V 5 bases and J 7 bases, with 14 bases left between them. CDR3 sequence: CASSTTGGGEAFF. The CDR3 nucleotides read TGTGCCAGCAGCACGACAGGAGGGGGTGAAGCTTTCTTT.

The chain uses TRBV5-6 and TRBJ2-1; 8 bases line up with TRBD2. Germline lookup yields CDR1 SGHDT and CDR2 YYEEEE. Unmatched junction bases numbered 12, after V lost 3 bases and J lost 1 base. CDR3 size: 18 residues. The CDR3 bases are TGTGCCAGCAGCTCTGCGACTAGCGTGAGGGCATCCTACAATGAGCAGTTCTTC. Translating gives CASSSATSVRASYNEQFF.

The chain combines TRBV18 with TRBJ1-1; no clear D gene. CDR1 and CDR2 from the germline V gene are KGHSH and LQKENI. V lost 8 bases, J lost 2 bases, and 15 bases lay in between. This CDR3 region has 14 residues. The CDR3 sequence: CASQPNFGNTEAFF. The CDR3 DNA reads as TGTGCCAGCCAACCGAATTTCGGAAACACTGAAGCTTTCTTT.

The CDR3 DNA is TGTGCCATCAGTGAGTCTGGGGGCTCCATCACAGATACGCAGTATTTT. Translated, it gives CAISESGGSITDTQYF. This rearrangement joins TRBV10-3 to TRBJ2-3; tentatively, D is TRBD1 (6 bases). The germline V and J ends were trimmed by 0 bases and 2 bases, with 12 bases remaining between them. Per the germline V gene, CDR1 is ENHRY and CDR2 is SYGVKD. The CDR3 has 16 residues.

This chain joins TRBV4-2 and TRBJ1-5; a weak D match, TRBD1 (5 bases). The V and J ends lost 0 bases and 3 bases respectively, with 12 bases between them. The length of the CDR3 is 16 residues. Germline V CDR1 and CDR2: LGHNA, YNFKEQ. The CDR3 sequence is CASSQEGGGNNQPQHF. The CDR3 DNA is TGTGCCAGCAGCCAAGAAGGCGGGGGAAACAATCAGCCCCAGCATTTT.

The chain links TRBV7-2 to TRBJ2-3; D is possibly TRBD2 (6 bases). Germline V CDR1 and CDR2: SGHTA, FQGNSA. V was trimmed by 1 base and J by 0 bases, leaving 11 bases between them. The CDR3 extends over 16 amino acids. This CDR3 is CASSLVGSSSTDTQYF. CDR3 coding DNA: TGTGCCAGCAGCTTAGTCGGGAGTTCTAGCACAGATACGCAGTATTTT.

The chain is built from TRBV28 and TRBJ1-2; 7 bases are a match to TRBD1. With V trimmed by 5 bases and J by 7 bases, 7 bases remained unmatched. Germline V gene data show CDR1 as MDHEN and CDR2 as SYDVKM. The CDR3 sequence is 13 residues long. The CDR3 loop reads CASSTGQESGYTF. The CDR3 DNA is TGTGCCAGCAGTACAGGACAGGAGAGTGGCTACACCTTC.

V is TRBV5-1 and J is TRBJ2-1; D is undetermined. With 7 bases removed from V and 5 bases from J, the gap between germline ends came to 7 bases. Germline CDR1 is SGHRS and CDR2 is YFSETQ. The CDR3 is made up of 11 amino acids. This chain's CDR3 is CASRSDNEQFF. The CDR3 coding sequence is TGCGCCAGCCGTTCAGACAATGAGCAGTTCTTC.

The rearrangement joins TRBV19 to TRBJ1-2; TRBD1 matches 7 bases. Germline loops: CDR1 LNHDA, CDR2 SQIVND (reference sequence). The J segment lost 7 bases and the V segment lost 4 bases, leaving 15 bases of the junction unmatched. CDR3 length: 16 amino acids. The CDR3 reads CASSTRILDRDLGYTF. CDR3 DNA sequence: TGTGCCAGTAGTACACGAATCCTTGACAGGGATCTTGGCTACACCTTC.

This chain links TRBV5-6 with TRBJ1-2, with D hard to call. Germline assignment: CDR1 SGHDT and CDR2 YYEEEE. Trimming left V 1 base short and J 8 bases short, with 18 bases between. The CDR3 length is 15 residues. This chain's CDR3 is CASSLLHNRVGGYTF. The CDR3 DNA follows: TGTGCCAGCAGCTTGCTTCACAACCGCGTGGGCGGCTACACCTTC.

A word on this clone: Other DNA sequences within the sample encode an identical CDR3. V is TRBV6-1 and J is TRBJ2-1; D is uncertain. V lost 3 bases and J lost 6, with 6 bases in between. From germline, CDR1 is MNHNS and CDR2 SASEGT. The CDR3 covers 12 residues. This chain's CDR3 is CASSDPGNEQFF. The DNA of the CDR3 is TGTGCCAGCAGTGATCCGGGCAATGAGCAGTTCTTC.

This clone was seen only once. The chain uses TRBV7-2 and TRBJ2-3, with 10 bases lining up with TRBD2. The V segment lost 2 bases and the J segment 5 bases; nucleotides outside the gene matches: 4. The germline CDR1 and CDR2 sequences are SGHTA and FQGNSA. The CDR3 totals 15 residues. The CDR3 region has the DNA TGTGCCAGCAGCTTACTAGCGGGAGTCCTAGATACGCAGTATTTT. Residues: CASSLLAGVLDTQYF. Filled out from reference TRBV7-2 and TRBJ2-3, the complete variable domain reads GAGVSQSPSNKVTEKGKDVELRCDPISGHTALYWYRQSLGQGLEFLIYFQGNSAPDKSGLPSDRFSAERTGGSVSTLTIQRTQQEDSAVYLCASSLLAGVLDTQYFGPGTRLTVL.

This chain connects TRBV4-1 to TRBJ1-5; 8 nucleotides match TRBD1. Germline-derived CDR1 and CDR2 are MGHRA and YSYEKL. V trimming: 5 bases; J trimming: 0 bases; junction bases outside the gene matches: 3. This CDR3 contains 15 residues. The CDR3 loop reads CASSWGQDSNQPQHF. For the CDR3, the DNA is TGCGCCAGCAGCTGGGGACAGGATAGCAATCAGCCCCAGCATTTT.

This chain joins TRBV15 and TRBJ1-1; no reliable D call. Looked up from germline, CDR1 is LNHNV and CDR2 is YYDKDF (reference sequence). The V and J ends lost 4 bases and 14 bases respectively, with 20 bases between them. The CDR3 runs to 13 residues. The CDR3: CATSILRRQDLFF. CDR3 nucleotide sequence: TGTGCCACCAGCATTCTACGAAGGCAGGATCTCTTCTTT.

The chain employs TRBV6-7 and TRBJ1-4, with a possible D match to TRBD1 (6 bases). TRBV6-7 is given ORF status, its function remaining uncertain. The CDR3 loop spans 17 amino acids. V was trimmed by 5 bases and J by 0 bases, leaving 16 bases between them. The CDR3 reads CASSGTHPRPTNEKLFF. The CDR3 DNA reads as TGTGCCAGCAGTGGGACACACCCCCGACCAACTAATGAAAAACTGTTTTTT.

V is TRBV10-3 and J is TRBJ2-7; D ambiguous. CDR1 is ENHRY and CDR2 is SYGVKD in the germline V gene. The V end was cut by 3 bases, the J end by 2 bases, with 11 bases between. CDR3 length: 14 residues. The CDR3 loop is CAISDPAVTYEQYF. CDR3 sequence (DNA): TGTGCCATCAGTGATCCGGCCGTCACCTACGAGCAGTACTTC.

A single count supports this clone. This rearrangement joins TRBV7-9 to TRBJ1-1; tentatively, D is TRBD1 (5 bases). The V and J ends lost 5 bases and 3 bases respectively, with 10 bases between them. Germline loops: CDR1 SEHNR, CDR2 FQNEAQ (reference sequence). The CDR3 contains 13 residues. The CDR3 protein is CASSGRADTEAFF. The DNA for the CDR3 is TGTGCCAGCAGCGGCAGGGCCGACACTGAAGCTTTCTTT.

The rearrangement joins TRBV5-5 to TRBJ1-5, with D maybe TRBD1 (6 bases). V lost 4 bases and J lost 7, with 18 bases in between. Germline assignment: CDR1 SGHKS and CDR2 YYEKEE (reference sequence). The CDR3 is made up of 15 amino acids. The CDR3 coding sequence is TGTGCCAGCAGCCCCCTGGAGGGGGTTCGGCAGCCCCAGCATTTT. Encoded protein: CASSPLEGVRQPQHF. Based on the CDR3 plus reference TRBV5-5 and TRBJ1-5, the full variable domain is DAGVTQSPTHLIKTRGQQVTLRCSPISGHKSVSWYQQVLGQGPQFIFQYYEKEERGRGNFPDRFSARQFPNYSSELNVNALLLGDSALYLCASSPLEGVRQPQHFGDGTRLSIL.

The chain uses TRBV11-2 and TRBJ2-5; D gene ambiguous. Germline loops: CDR1 SGHAT, CDR2 FQNNGV. The CDR3 length is 14 residues. V was clipped by 1 base and J by 0 bases, with 6 bases between them. CDR3 loop: CASSLGGNQETQYF. Here the CDR3 DNA reads TGTGCCAGCAGCTTAGGAGGAAACCAAGAGACCCAGTACTTC.

The chain combines TRBV15 with TRBJ2-6, with a possible D match to TRBD2 (6 bases). The V and J ends lost 3 bases and 0 bases respectively, with 9 bases between them. CDR1 is LNHNV and CDR2 is YYDKDF in the germline V gene (reference sequence). The CDR3 is made up of 16 amino acids. For the CDR3, the DNA is TGTGCCACCAGCAGTCAGGGAGGCTCTGGGGCCAACGTCCTGACTTTC. Residues: CATSSQGGSGANVLTF.